This T cell receptor beta chain was captured by sequencing in a study of T cell responses to AZD1222 COVID-19 vaccine. The germline gives CDR1 SGHTA, CDR2 FQGNSA. V shed 2 bases and J shed 5 bases, with 12 bases lying between them. The CDR3 is 14 residues long. Study observations and caveats: The donor group comprised mostly white British people and more females; the analysis possibly underestimated clonal diversity. After the peak T cell response, and only then, were repertoires sampled. Reports indicate that nearly half of spike-specific TCRs are directed at unmutated variant regions.

Concerning this clone itself: Its antigen is unidentified.

Sequencing used immunoSEQ multiplex PCR; TCRdb keeps in-frame clones, though not all of them. The sample has 95,000 to 150,000 clones, 80% to 95% seen once. The TCR sequence derives from an adult in good health. The starting material was peripheral blood, obtained on day 0 of MenACWY control vaccination. V usage is TRBV7-2 and J usage is TRBJ2-5; D may be TRBD2 (5 bases). CDR3 sequence (DNA): TGTGCCAGCAGCTTACAAGTAGGACTGGAGACCCAGTACTTC. The encoded protein is CASSLQVGLETQYF.